Listed below are T cell receptor beta chains from one sample, sequenced in a study of blood T cell repertoires in COVID-19. Profiling relied on immunoSEQ multiplex PCR, and the TCRdb table lists in-frame clones only, not all of them. Among tens of thousands of clones, about four fifths were seen once, and the ten largest hold approximately 18%. The sequenced material came from peripheral blood. These receptors all stem from a man in his thirties or forties with COVID-19, enrolled during active disease. Each CDR3 is given with its conserved first and last residue. A D gene is named only where the DNA matches it firmly. The size entry is marked missing in some rows and otherwise reads once, few, many or a size class.

D	J	size	V	CDR3	DNA
NA	TRBJ1-1	NA	TRBV19	CASSLTGRGTTEAFF	TGTGCCAGTAGTCTCACAGGGAGGGGGACCACTGAAGCTTTCTTT
NA	TRBJ1-3	NA	TRBV6-6	CASSYSSRGEGNTIYF	TGTGCCAGCAGTTACTCGAGTAGGGGCGAGGGAAACACCATATATTTT
TRBD2	TRBJ2-5	NA	TRBV5-6	CASSFGTSGNQETQYF	TGTGCCAGCAGCTTTGGGACTAGCGGGAACCAAGAGACCCAGTACTTC
NA	TRBJ2-5	NA	TRBV19	CASSVTQETQYF	TGTGCCTCCTCCGTCACACAAGAGACCCAGTACTTC
TRBD1	TRBJ2-6	few	TRBV5-1	CASRIIGTGGSGANVLTF	TGCGCCAGCAGGATCATTGGGACAGGGGGATCAGGGGCCAACGTCCTGACTTTC
NA	TRBJ1-1	many	TRBV6-2/TRBV6-3	CASSPIYRDTSMNTEAFF	TGTGCCAGCAGTCCAATTTATCGGGACACCAGCATGAACACTGAAGCTTTCTTT
NA	TRBJ2-3	NA	TRBV28	CATLNTDTQYF	TGTGCCACTTTAAACACAGATACGCAGTATTTT
TRBD2	TRBJ2-3	NA	TRBV6-1	CASSELIAGLSTDTQYF	TGTGCCAGCAGTGAATTGATAGCGGGTTTGAGCACAGATACGCAGTATTTT
TRBD2	TRBJ2-2	NA	TRBV5-4	CASSLRLAGAAGGTGELFF	TGTGCCAGCAGCTTGCGGCTAGCGGGAGCGGCTGGGGGCACCGGGGAGCTGTTTTTT
TRBD2	TRBJ2-1	NA	TRBV4-1	CASSQEDPAGASYNEQFF	TGCGCCAGCAGCCAAGAGGATCCGGCGGGAGCGTCCTACAATGAGCAGTTCTTC
NA	TRBJ1-5	NA	TRBV4-1	CASSQDMGYSNQPQHF	TGCGCCAGCAGCCAAGATATGGGCTATAGCAATCAGCCCCAGCATTTT
NA	TRBJ2-1	NA	TRBV5-4	CASSLGDNEQFF	TGTGCCAGCAGCTTGGGAGACAATGAGCAGTTCTTC
TRBD1	TRBJ1-4	once	TRBV19	CASTPGQGNEKLFF	TGTGCCAGTACCCCAGGACAGGGTAATGAAAAACTGTTTTTT
TRBD1	TRBJ2-5	NA	TRBV30	CAWTGGGETQYF	TGTGCCTGGACAGGGGGCGGAGAGACCCAGTACTTC
NA	TRBJ2-7	NA	TRBV6-6	CASSDRFSYEQYF	TGTGCCAGCAGTGACAGGTTCTCCTACGAGCAGTACTTC
NA	TRBJ2-5	NA	TRBV18	CASSPQTGLETQYF	TGTGCCAGCTCACCTCAAACAGGGTTGGAGACCCAGTACTTC
TRBD2	TRBJ2-1	NA	TRBV25-1	CASSERLAGNNEQFF	TGTGCCAGCAGTGAGCGGCTAGCGGGGAACAATGAGCAGTTCTTC
NA	TRBJ1-2	NA	TRBV11-3	CASSQGVTYYGYTF	TGTGCCAGCAGCCAAGGGGTCACTTACTATGGCTACACCTTC
TRBD1	TRBJ2-1	NA	TRBV6-1	CASSEEGQGGSYNEQFF	TGTGCCAGCAGTGAAGAAGGACAGGGGGGGTCCTACAATGAGCAGTTCTTC
TRBD1	TRBJ2-1	NA	TRBV28	CASSFERTGEQFF	TGTGCCAGCAGTTTTGAGAGGACAGGGGAGCAGTTCTTC
TRBD1	TRBJ2-2	NA	TRBV12-3/TRBV12-4	CASSSGGSGELFF	TGTGCCAGCAGTTCAGGGGGTTCCGGGGAGCTGTTTTTT
TRBD1	TRBJ2-5	NA	TRBV30	CAWTHPTGGGRETQYF	TGTGCCTGGACACACCCCACAGGGGGCGGGAGAGAGACCCAGTACTTC
NA	TRBJ2-1	NA	TRBV29-1	CSVEVNRDNEQFF	TGCAGCGTTGAGGTTAACAGGGACAATGAGCAGTTCTTC
NA	TRBJ2-4	NA	TRBV11-2	CASSAVSGNIQYF	TGTGCCAGCAGCGCAGTTTCTGGAAACATTCAGTACTTC
TRBD2	TRBJ2-5	NA	TRBV9	CASSVGVGGPEETQYF	TGTGCCAGCAGCGTAGGGGTGGGAGGGCCGGAAGAGACCCAGTACTTC
TRBD1	TRBJ2-7	many	TRBV5-1	CASSLAGGQGYEQYF	TGCGCCAGCAGCTTGGCAGGGGGACAGGGCTACGAGCAGTACTTC
TRBD1	TRBJ1-6	NA	TRBV4-2	CASSQEWTGRSTDNSPLHF	TGTGCCAGCAGCCAAGAGTGGACAGGGCGATCCACCGATAATTCACCCCTCCACTTT
NA	TRBJ2-1	NA	TRBV6-2/TRBV6-3	CASSYRAGDSSFYNEQFF	TGTGCCAGCAGTTACAGAGCGGGGGACAGTTCGTTCTACAATGAGCAGTTCTTC
TRBD2	TRBJ2-2	NA	TRBV5-4	CASSLGSGGANTGELFF	TGTGCCAGCAGCTTGGGTAGCGGGGGGGCCAACACCGGGGAGCTGTTTTTT
TRBD2	TRBJ2-2	once	TRBV9	CASSVSAGDTGELFF	TGTGCCAGCAGCGTCTCAGCGGGAGACACCGGGGAGCTGTTTTTT
TRBD1	TRBJ1-1	NA	TRBV7-2	CARRTGHRDTEAFF	TGTGCCAGACGGACAGGGCATAGGGACACTGAAGCTTTCTTT
NA	TRBJ2-7	NA	TRBV7-8	CASTVGGTYEQYF	TGTGCCAGCACGGTCGGCGGGACCTACGAGCAGTACTTC
NA	TRBJ2-1	NA	TRBV5-1	CASSFSDHNEQFF	TGCGCCAGCAGCTTTAGCGATCACAATGAGCAGTTCTTC
NA	TRBJ2-1	NA	TRBV2	CASSPMGPTAGEQFF	TGTGCCAGCAGTCCCATGGGTCCAACTGCGGGTGAGCAGTTCTTC
TRBD1	TRBJ2-7	NA	TRBV7-9	CASSPRQGRYEQYF	TGTGCCAGCAGCCCCAGACAGGGGAGGTACGAGCAGTACTTC
NA	TRBJ2-5	NA	TRBV4-1	CASSQDQWSWQETQYF	TGCGCCAGCAGCCAAGATCAGTGGAGCTGGCAAGAGACCCAGTACTTC
NA	TRBJ2-5	NA	TRBV4-1	CASSRRFVSQETQYF	TGCGCCAGCAGCCGTCGTTTTGTCAGTCAAGAGACCCAGTACTTC
TRBD1	TRBJ2-7	NA	TRBV5-5	CASSLAPSGQTGEQYF	TGTGCCAGCAGCTTGGCCCCCTCAGGACAGACAGGGGAGCAGTACTTC
TRBD2	TRBJ2-3	once	TRBV6-1	CASSETSGRGGDTQYF	TGTGCCAGCAGTGAGACTAGCGGGAGGGGAGGAGATACGCAGTATTTT
NA	TRBJ2-7	NA	TRBV6-6	CASSQREAGEQYF	TGTGCCAGCAGTCAACGGGAAGCGGGCGAGCAGTACTTC
NA	TRBJ2-7	NA	TRBV5-4	CASSLFYNPFIGGSYEQYF	TGTGCCAGCAGCTTGTTCTACAATCCTTTTATAGGAGGCTCCTACGAGCAGTACTTC
NA	TRBJ1-4	once	TRBV19	CASSSQTLAVEKLFF	TGTGCCAGTAGTTCCCAGACTCTTGCCGTGGAAAAACTGTTTTTT
NA	TRBJ1-5	NA	TRBV10-3	CAINTARDQPQHF	TGTGCCATCAACACCGCTCGTGATCAGCCCCAGCATTTT
TRBD2	TRBJ2-5	NA	TRBV19	CASSAGSGPQETQYF	TGTGCCAGTAGTGCCGGTAGCGGGCCCCAAGAGACCCAGTACTTC
NA	TRBJ2-1	NA	TRBV12-3/TRBV12-4	CASSPPGNEQFF	TGTGCCAGCAGTCCCCCGGGCAATGAGCAGTTCTTC
NA	TRBJ2-4	NA	TRBV6-4	CASSDLADQNIQYF	TGTGCCAGCAGTGATTTAGCGGACCAAAACATTCAGTACTTC
TRBD1	TRBJ1-4	few	TRBV18	CASSPGQGEKLFF	TGTGCCAGCTCACCGGGACAGGGGGAAAAACTGTTTTTT
TRBD1	TRBJ1-2	NA	TRBV15	CATSGDRGYGYTF	TGTGCCACCAGCGGGGACAGGGGCTATGGCTACACCTTC
TRBD2	TRBJ2-3	NA	TRBV6-2/TRBV6-3	CASSPRRGGDTQYF	TGTGCCAGCAGCCCTAGGCGGGGGGGAGATACGCAGTATTTT
NA	TRBJ2-3	NA	TRBV3-1/TRBV3-2	CASSPGEVADTQYF	TGTGCCAGCAGCCCCGGAGAAGTCGCAGATACGCAGTATTTT
NA	TRBJ2-7	NA	TRBV3-1/TRBV3-2	CASSQDPGSGSLWQYF	TGTGCCAGCAGCCAAGACCCAGGCAGCGGCAGCCTTTGGCAGTACTTC